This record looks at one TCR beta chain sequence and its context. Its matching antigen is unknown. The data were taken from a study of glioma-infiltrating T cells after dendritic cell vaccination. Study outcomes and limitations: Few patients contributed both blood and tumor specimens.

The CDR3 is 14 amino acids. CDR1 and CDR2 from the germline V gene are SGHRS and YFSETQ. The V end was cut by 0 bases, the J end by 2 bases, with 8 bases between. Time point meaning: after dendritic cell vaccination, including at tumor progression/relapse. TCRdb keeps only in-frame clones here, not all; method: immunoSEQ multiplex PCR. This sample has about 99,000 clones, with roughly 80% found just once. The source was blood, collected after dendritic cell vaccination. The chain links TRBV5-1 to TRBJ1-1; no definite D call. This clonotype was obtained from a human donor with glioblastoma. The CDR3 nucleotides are TGCGCCAGCAGCTTGGCGCGGATAAACACTGAAGCTTTCTTT. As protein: CASSLARINTEAFF.